This T cell receptor (beta chain) was identified during a study of blood T cell repertoires in COVID-19. The overall study: The United States, Italy and Spain supplied acute and convalescent COVID-19 samples.

With 0 bases clipped from V and 6 bases from J, the junction kept 2 bases outside the gene matches. The CDR3 runs to 14 residues. Germline assignment: CDR1 LGHNA and CDR2 YSLEER. Per the study methods: Estimation of nucleated cell counts was performed using reference gene primer amplification. Sequencing was performed with immunoSEQ multiplex PCR; in TCRdb, only in-frame clones are kept and a portion is missing. The V and J calls and the clone size are those of that table, but D and trimming were determined from the DNA. The table lists around 130,000 clones, around nine tenths of them singletons. This TCR derives from a man between 70 and 80 years old with active COVID-19. Sequenced: peripheral blood. This chain connects TRBV4-3 to TRBJ1-1; 9 nucleotides match TRBD1. As DNA, the CDR3 is TGCGCCAGCAGCCAAGAGGGACAGGGCGCTGAAGCTTTCTTT. It encodes CASSQEGQGAEAFF.